A single sample is the source of the 29 T cell receptor beta chains below, sequenced in a study of blood T cells in healthy people across ages. Combining a sample-barcoded 5' primer with a J-beta primer mix, a second PCR ran for about 7 to 11 cycles. Each CDR3 protein gets one entry after TCRdb re-called the 5' RACE reads with MiXCR. The repertoire holds hundreds of thousands of distinct CDR3 sequences, 45% to 70% seen once, with around 25% in the top ten. Sample: blood. Receptors were obtained from a man aged 35 to 55 in good health.

The CDR3 loop is CSAVTSISQGADTQYF. The DNA of the CDR3 is TGCAGTGCCGTAACATCCATCTCCCAGGGCGCAGATACGCAGTATTTT. This rearrangement joins TRBV20-1 to TRBJ2-3, with a possible D match to TRBD1 (5 bases). The CDR3 sequence is 16 residues long. Germline assignment: CDR1 DFQATT and CDR2 SNEGSKA (reference sequence). Trimming took off 6 bases at V and 4 bases at J, with 23 bases between the two ends.

The chain employs TRBV9 and TRBJ2-7, with 10 bases fitting TRBD2. CDR1 and CDR2 from the germline V gene are SGDLS and YYNGEE. V was clipped by 3 bases and J by 3 bases; unmatched bases: 15. This CDR3 has 18 amino acids. The CDR3 coding sequence is TGTGCCAGCAGCGCAGACAAGGGGCTAGCGGGAGAAGGCTACGAGCAGTACTTC. Protein: CASSADKGLAGEGYEQYF.

The chain employs TRBV7-8 and TRBJ2-1; 9 positions match TRBD2. The J call may be wrong; the DNA end is better matched by TRBJ2-7. The CDR3 extends over 19 amino acids. Germline values: CDR1 SGHVS, CDR2 FQNEAQ. The CDR3 loop is CASSSPGGGVIVSYNEQYF. Written as DNA, the CDR3 is TGTGCCAGCAGCTCCCCAGGCGGGGGGGTCATAGTCTCCTACAATGAGCAGTACTTC.

Regarding this clonotype: Sequence at one end of the junction differs from germline and may be a read error. V usage is TRBV6-5 and J usage is TRBJ2-7, with D unresolved. From germline, CDR1 is MNHEY and CDR2 SVGAGI. This CDR3 has 12 amino acids. This CDR3 reads CASSYGPYEQHF. The CDR3 bases are TGTGCCAGCAGTTACGGCCCCTACGAGCAGCACTTC.

This clonotype has only one observation. The rearrangement uses TRBV7-2 and TRBJ2-5; D is undetermined. Germline-derived CDR1 and CDR2 are SGHTA and FQGNSA. The CDR3 has 14 amino acids. V was trimmed by 5 bases and J by 1 base, leaving 11 bases between them. This CDR3 is CASSVEAVQETQYF. The CDR3 region has the DNA TGTGCCAGCAGCGTAGAGGCAGTCCAAGAGACCCAGTACTTC.

The table lists this clonotype with a few counts. The chain recombines TRBV4-2 with TRBJ1-5; tentative D call: TRBD1 (5 bases). With 0 bases removed from V and 3 bases from J, the gap between germline ends came to 15 bases. Germline V gene sequence: CDR1 LGHNA, CDR2 YNFKEQ. The length of the CDR3 is 17 residues. The CDR3 region has the DNA TGTGCCAGCAGCCAAGATAGGGGAGGGGCGAACAATCAGCCCCAGCATTTT. This encodes CASSQDRGGANNQPQHF.

The CDR3 loop is CSARGRGLHEQFF. CDR3 sequence (DNA): TGCAGTGCTAGGGGCCGGGGATTGCATGAGCAGTTCTTC. This chain joins TRBV20-1 and TRBJ2-1; tentatively, D is TRBD2 (5 bases). The CDR3 spans 13 residues. Trimming shortened V by 3 bases and J by 8 bases, and 14 bases separated the two germline ends. Germline lookup yields CDR1 DFQATT and CDR2 SNEGSKA (reference sequence).

About this clonotype: A much larger clone differs by one base, so this may be a read error. The rearrangement joins TRBV11-2 to TRBJ2-7; D not resolved. CDR1 and CDR2 from the germline V gene are SGHAT and FQNNGV. Trimming shortened V by 2 bases and J by 5 bases, and 13 bases separated the two germline ends. CDR3 length: 14 amino acids. CDR3: CASSLYARADEQYF. The CDR3 DNA reads TGTGCCAGCAGCTTATACGCGCGAGCTGACGAGCAGTACTTC. Variable domain in full (rest from reference TRBV11-2 and TRBJ2-7): EAGVAQSPRYKIIEKRQSVAFWCNPISGHATLYWYQQILGQGPKLLIQFQNNGVVDDSQLPKDRFSAERLKGVDSTLKIQPAKLEDSAVYLCASSLYARADEQYFGPGTRLTVT.

This clonotype appeared a few times. The chain has TRBV7-9 and TRBJ1-4; D unresolved. CDR3 length: 16 residues. Germline V CDR1 and CDR2: SEHNR, FQNEAQ (reference sequence). V was clipped by 7 bases and J by 3 bases, with 18 bases between them. CDR3 sequence (DNA): TGTGCCAGCACCATCATTCCGGAGGCTCCTAATGAAAAACTGTTTTTT. Its protein product is CASTIIPEAPNEKLFF.

V gene TRBV27 combines with J gene TRBJ2-7, with 7 bases that match TRBD2. The CDR3 is 14 residues long. Germline V gene lookup returns CDR1 MNHEY and CDR2 SMNVEV (reference sequence). V trimming: 4 bases; J trimming: 0 bases; junction bases outside the gene matches: 3. The CDR3 here is CASSSAGNSYEQYF. Here the CDR3 DNA reads TGTGCCAGCAGTTCAGCGGGGAACTCCTACGAGCAGTACTTC.

CDR3 DNA sequence: TGTGCCAGCAGGGATAGCGGAAGAGAACTTACAGATACGCAGTATTTT. Protein sequence: CASRDSGRELTDTQYF. V gene TRBV6-6 combines with J gene TRBJ2-3, with D tentatively TRBD2 (6 bases). V was shortened by 6 bases and J by 3 bases, with 19 bases between the two germline ends. The length of the CDR3 is 16 residues. CDR1 is MNHNY, CDR2 SVGAGI, per germline (reference sequence).

This clonotype was picked up a small number of times. The genes are TRBV28 and TRBJ2-1; D might be TRBD2 (5 bases). CDR3 length equals 13 residues. Trimming removed 2 bases from V and 6 bases from J, with 8 bases in between. Per the germline V gene, CDR1 is MDHEN and CDR2 is SYDVKM. The CDR3 loop is CASSLRRPNEQFF. The DNA of the CDR3 is TGTGCCAGCAGTTTAAGGAGGCCCAATGAGCAGTTCTTC.

DNA for the CDR3: TGTGCCAGCAGTTTATATCAGGGGACGGCCAAAAACATTCAGTACTTC. This gives the protein CASSLYQGTAKNIQYF. The chain couples TRBV27 to TRBJ2-4; a possible D gene is TRBD1 (6 bases). V lost 1 base to trimming and J lost 1 base, with 11 bases between them. Germline CDR1 and CDR2: MNHEY and SMNVEV (reference sequence). The CDR3 loop spans 16 amino acids.

The gene calls are TRBV13 and TRBJ2-4; weak D call: TRBD2 (6 bases). Germline V gene sequence: CDR1 PRHDT, CDR2 FYEKMQ (reference sequence). Trimming stripped 0 bases from V and 13 bases from J, with 22 bases between. This CDR3 comprises 16 residues. The CDR3 DNA sequence: TGTGCCAGCAGCTTAGGTGGGGGAGGCGGGGTAGGGGAGCAGTACTTC. Translating it yields CASSLGGGGGVGEQYF.

This clonotype appeared a single time. With a much larger clone just one base away, this may be a read error. V usage is TRBV24-1 and J usage is TRBJ2-1; TRBD2 aligns across 8 bases. This CDR3 has 19 amino acids. Germline values: CDR1 KGHDR, CDR2 SFDVKD. With V trimmed by 2 bases and J by 5 bases, 16 bases remained unmatched. CDR3 bases: TGTGCCACCAGTGATTCAGAAATTCGACTAGCGAGATTCAACAATGAGCAGTTCTTC. It yields the protein CATSDSEIRLARFNNEQFF.

The gene calls are TRBV29-1 and TRBJ2-7, with a weak D call TRBD1 (5 bases). Trimming took off 4 bases at V and 10 bases at J, with 14 bases between the two ends. Germline V gene sequence: CDR1 SQVTM, CDR2 ANQGSEA. The CDR3 runs to 11 residues. The CDR3 DNA sequence: TGCAGCGTTGGGGATTCCAGGGCCCAGTACTTC. Amino acid sequence: CSVGDSRAQYF.

Remarks on this clonotype: The junction shows a germline mismatch at one end, possibly a read error. The rearrangement uses TRBV27 and TRBJ2-5; 8 bases align to TRBD1. The CDR3 is 15 amino acids. In germline, CDR1 is MNHEY, CDR2 SMNVEV (reference sequence). The CDR3 reads CPSSLFQGAGETQYF. The CDR3 bases are TGTCCCAGCAGTTTATTCCAGGGGGCAGGGGAGACCCAGTACTTC.

The chain joins TRBV25-1 to TRBJ2-5, with 7 bases identical to TRBD1. The J call may not be correct, given that the DNA end is closer to TRBJ2-7. In germline, CDR1 is MGHDK, CDR2 SYGVNS. The CDR3 loop spans 12 amino acids. The CDR3 reads CASSAGGHEQYF. The CDR3 bases are TGTGCCAGCAGTGCAGGGGGACACGAGCAGTACTTC.

This chain uses TRBV20-1 with TRBJ2-1, with 11 bases identical to TRBD2. CDR3 size: 21 residues. Germline V lookup: CDR1 DFQATT, CDR2 SNEGSKA (reference sequence). V shed 4 bases and J 8 bases; nucleotides not matched to a gene: 28. The CDR3 loop is CSATRRVTSGGSSQKWYEQFF. DNA of the CDR3: TGCAGTGCTACTCGACGGGTTACTAGCGGGGGCTCCTCGCAGAAATGGTATGAGCAGTTCTTC.

This rearrangement joins TRBV7-3 to TRBJ2-5; D is perhaps TRBD1 (5 bases). Trimming cost V 5 bases and J 11 bases, with 30 bases left between them. CDR1 is SGHTA and CDR2 is FQGTGA in the germline V gene. The CDR3 contains 17 residues. The CDR3 nucleotides are TGTGCCAGCAGCCTGCTCCCCGCCCCAGGGTTTACGAATGAGCAGTACTTC. The encoded protein is CASSLLPAPGFTNEQYF.

For this clonotype: At one end the junction does not follow the germline gene, possibly because of a read error. The chain has TRBV3-1 and TRBJ2-1, with a possible D match to TRBD1 (5 bases). The germline CDR1 and CDR2 sequences are LGHDT and YNNKEL (reference sequence). This CDR3 contains 16 residues. The CDR3 sequence: CASSQDVQDSYNKQFF. The CDR3 DNA reads as TGTGCCAGCAGCCAGGACGTACAGGATTCCTACAATAAGCAGTTCTTC.

This clonotype was counted once. This chain uses TRBV20-1 with TRBJ2-7; 7 bases are shared with TRBD2. The CDR3 is 15 residues long. V lost 6 bases to trimming and J lost 1 base; unmatched junction nucleotides: 12. The V gene's germline CDR1 is DFQATT and CDR2 SNEGSKA (reference sequence). Here the CDR3 reads CSAPRGGDLSYEQYF. CDR3 nucleotides: TGCAGTGCCCCCCGCGGGGGAGATTTATCCTACGAGCAGTACTTC.

This clonotype was picked up a small number of times. Germline is not matched at one junction end, which may reflect a read error. This chain connects TRBV5-1 to TRBJ2-4; 7 nucleotides line up with TRBD2. The end of the DNA is better explained by TRBJ2-7, so the J call may be wrong. This CDR3 has 14 residues. Germline lookup yields CDR1 SGHRS and CDR2 YFSETQ. The CDR3 DNA reads TGCGCCAGCAAAATCCTAGCGGACTCCTCCGAGCAGTACTTC. The encoded protein is CASKILADSSEQYF.

The chain has TRBV3-1 and TRBJ1-2; 7 bases align to TRBD1. Germline V gene lookup returns CDR1 LGHDT and CDR2 YNNKEL (reference sequence). Trimming at V came to 1 base and at J to 5 bases, leaving 4 bases not matched to a gene. This CDR3 comprises 14 residues. This CDR3 reads CASSQGQGGYGYTF. As DNA, the CDR3 is TGTGCCAGCAGCCAAGGACAGGGTGGTTATGGCTACACCTTC.

This clonotype was counted at least ten times. The chain carries TRBV4-3 and TRBJ2-5; D may be TRBD1 (5 bases). This CDR3 has 14 amino acids. V was pared by 4 bases and J by 2 bases, with 11 bases between. Germline CDR1 LGHNA, CDR2 YSLEER. The CDR3 protein is CASSRRTGQETQYF. CDR3 bases: TGCGCCAGCAGCCGACGAACAGGTCAAGAGACCCAGTACTTC.

This clonotype was counted only a few times. The chain carries TRBV7-9 and TRBJ2-7; D not resolved. V was cut by 1 base and J by 7 bases, with 11 bases left in between. The CDR3 sequence is 13 residues long. Germline values: CDR1 SEHNR, CDR2 FQNEAQ (reference sequence). In DNA, the CDR3 is TGTGCCAGCAGCTTAGGGGATCTGTGGGAGCAGTACTTC. Translation gives CASSLGDLWEQYF.

In its sample, this clonotype was seen a few times. The chain combines TRBV7-2 with TRBJ2-7, with TRBD2 matching over 10 bases. The CDR3 runs 15 residues. After removal of 5 bases from V and 0 bases from J, the junction contained 4 bases not matched to a gene. Germline lookup yields CDR1 SGHTA and CDR2 FQGNSA. This chain's CDR3 is CASSKREGPSYEQYF. The CDR3 bases are TGTGCCAGCAGCAAGCGGGAGGGCCCCTCCTACGAGCAGTACTTC.

The rearrangement uses TRBV27 and TRBJ1-2; perhaps TRBD1 as D (5 bases). CDR3 length: 17 amino acids. Trimming shortened V by 6 bases and J by 2 bases, and 22 bases separated the two germline ends. CDR1 and CDR2 (germline): MNHEY, SMNVEV (reference sequence). CDR3 loop: CASSRGSGVRRNYGYTF. CDR3 in DNA: TGTGCCAGCAGCCGAGGGTCGGGGGTCAGAAGGAACTATGGCTACACCTTC.

The chain has TRBV20-1 and TRBJ2-7; possible D gene TRBD2, 6 bases. Per the germline V gene, CDR1 is DFQATT and CDR2 is SNEGSKA (reference sequence). The germline V and J ends were trimmed by 0 bases and 5 bases, with 8 bases remaining between them. The CDR3 consists of 12 residues. The CDR3 region has the DNA TGCAGTGCTAGAGAATGGGGGGACGAGCAGTACTTC. It specifies CSAREWGDEQYF.